This TCR beta chain comes out of a study of shared clonotypes between healthy human individuals. General study findings and limits: Read depth was anticipated to influence clonotype sharing among donors.

As for this clone: The antigen remains undetermined.

Naive CD8 cells lacked CD45RO, underwent positive selection for CCR7 and left out terminally differentiated effector memory CD45RA+ cells. Here immunoSEQ multiplex PCR was the method, and the copy in TCRdb shows in-frame clones only, minus some. The repertoire holds roughly 890,000 clones, with 80% to 95% as singletons. V lost 5 bases to trimming and J lost 6 bases, with 17 bases between them. In germline, CDR1 is MNHEY, CDR2 SMNVEV (reference sequence). This CDR3 contains 14 residues. The V and J genes are TRBV27 and TRBJ2-7; D is undetermined. Source material: naive CD8+ T cells sorted from blood. This TCR was sampled from a man aged 25-45 years in good health. CDR3 DNA: TGTGCCAGCAGTATAGCATTGGAGTTTGGCGAGCAGTACTTC. Encoded protein: CASSIALEFGEQYF.